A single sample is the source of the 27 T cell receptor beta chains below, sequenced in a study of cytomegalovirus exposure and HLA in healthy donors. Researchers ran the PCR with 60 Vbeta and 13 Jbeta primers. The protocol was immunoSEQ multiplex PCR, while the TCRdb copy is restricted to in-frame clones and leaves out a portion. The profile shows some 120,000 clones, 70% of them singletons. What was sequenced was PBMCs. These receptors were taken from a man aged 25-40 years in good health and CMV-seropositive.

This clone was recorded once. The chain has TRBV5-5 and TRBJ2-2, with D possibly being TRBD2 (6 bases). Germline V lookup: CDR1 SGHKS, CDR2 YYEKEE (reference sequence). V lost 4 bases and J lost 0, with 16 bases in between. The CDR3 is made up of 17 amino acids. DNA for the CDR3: TGTGCCAGCAGCATAGCTTCTAGCGTCGCGAACACCGGGGAGCTGTTTTTT. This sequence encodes CASSIASSVANTGELFF. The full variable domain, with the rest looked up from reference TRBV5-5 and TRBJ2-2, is DAGVTQSPTHLIKTRGQQVTLRCSPISGHKSVSWYQQVLGQGPQFIFQYYEKEERGRGNFPDRFSARQFPNYSSELNVNALLLGDSALYLCASSIASSVANTGELFFGEGSRLTVL.

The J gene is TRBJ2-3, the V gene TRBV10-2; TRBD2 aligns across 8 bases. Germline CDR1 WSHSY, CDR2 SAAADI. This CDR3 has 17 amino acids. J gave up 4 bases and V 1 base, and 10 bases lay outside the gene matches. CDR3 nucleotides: TGCGCCAGCAGTGAGTGGCACAGCGGGGGAGTCTCAGATACGCAGTATTTT. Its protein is CASSEWHSGGVSDTQYF.

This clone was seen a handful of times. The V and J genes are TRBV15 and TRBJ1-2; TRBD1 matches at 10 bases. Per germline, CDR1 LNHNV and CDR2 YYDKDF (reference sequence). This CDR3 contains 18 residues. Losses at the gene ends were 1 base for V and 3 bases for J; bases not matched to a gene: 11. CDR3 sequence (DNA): TGTGCCACCAGCAGAGTAGTAATGGGACAGGGGAAGGACTATGGCTACACCTTC. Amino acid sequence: CATSRVVMGQGKDYGYTF. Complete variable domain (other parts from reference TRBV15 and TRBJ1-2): DAMVIQNPRYQVTQFGKPVTLSCSQTLNHNVMYWYQQKSSQAPKLLFHYYDKDFNNEADTPDNFQSRRPNTSFCFLDIRSPGLGDTAMYLCATSRVVMGQGKDYGYTFGSGTRLTVV.

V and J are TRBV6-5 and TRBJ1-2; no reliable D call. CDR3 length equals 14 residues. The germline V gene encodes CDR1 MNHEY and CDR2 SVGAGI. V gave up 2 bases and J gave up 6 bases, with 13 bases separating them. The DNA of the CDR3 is TGTGCCAGCAGTTACGGGCATAGTAGGAATGGCTACACCTTC. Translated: CASSYGHSRNGYTF.

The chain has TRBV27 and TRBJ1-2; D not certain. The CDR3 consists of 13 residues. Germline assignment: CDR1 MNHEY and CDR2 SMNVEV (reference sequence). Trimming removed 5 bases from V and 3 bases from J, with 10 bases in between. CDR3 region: CASSLRPHYGYTF. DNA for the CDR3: TGTGCCAGCAGTCTCAGGCCTCACTATGGCTACACCTTC.

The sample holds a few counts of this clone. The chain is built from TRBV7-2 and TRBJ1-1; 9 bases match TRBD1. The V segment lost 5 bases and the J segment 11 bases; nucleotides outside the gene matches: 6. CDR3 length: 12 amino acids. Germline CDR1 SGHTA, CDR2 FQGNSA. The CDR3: CASSDRTGDAFF. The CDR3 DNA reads TGTGCCAGCAGCGACAGGACAGGGGATGCTTTCTTT.

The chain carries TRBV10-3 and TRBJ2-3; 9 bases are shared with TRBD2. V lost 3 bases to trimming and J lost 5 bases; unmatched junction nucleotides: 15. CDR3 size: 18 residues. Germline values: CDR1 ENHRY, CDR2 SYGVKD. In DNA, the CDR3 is TGTGCCATCAGTGACCCCCCTGGGGCTAGCGGGACAAAAGATACGCAGTATTTT. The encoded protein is CAISDPPGASGTKDTQYF.

The CDR3 nucleotides are TGTGCCAGCAGCACTGGACAGGGGACCCAGGCCGAGCAGTTCTTC. It is translated as CASSTGQGTQAEQFF. The chain is built from TRBV9 and TRBJ2-1; 9 bases agree with TRBD1. V was clipped by 4 bases and J by 10 bases; unmatched bases: 12. The CDR3 has 15 amino acids. Germline values: CDR1 SGDLS, CDR2 YYNGEE.

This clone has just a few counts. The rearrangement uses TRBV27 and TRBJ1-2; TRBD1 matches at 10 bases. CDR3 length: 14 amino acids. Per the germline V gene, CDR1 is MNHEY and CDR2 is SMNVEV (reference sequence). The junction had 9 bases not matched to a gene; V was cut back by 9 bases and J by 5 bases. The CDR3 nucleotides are TGTGCCAGTGGGATGGGACAGGGGTTTTATGGCTACACCTTC. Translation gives CASGMGQGFYGYTF.

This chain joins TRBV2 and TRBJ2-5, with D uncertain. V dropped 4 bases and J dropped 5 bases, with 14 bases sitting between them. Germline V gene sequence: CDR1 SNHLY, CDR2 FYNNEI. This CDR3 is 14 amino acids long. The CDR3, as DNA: TGTGCCAGCAGTGCATCTAATACGAGGGAGACCCAGTACTTC. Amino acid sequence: CASSASNTRETQYF.

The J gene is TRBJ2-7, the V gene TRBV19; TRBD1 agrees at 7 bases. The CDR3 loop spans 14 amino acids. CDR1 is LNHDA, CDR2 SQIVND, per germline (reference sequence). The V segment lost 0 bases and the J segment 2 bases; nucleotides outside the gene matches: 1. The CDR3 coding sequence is TGTGCCAGTAGTATAGAGGACAGGACCTACGAGCAGTACGTC. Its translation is CASSIEDRTYEQYV.

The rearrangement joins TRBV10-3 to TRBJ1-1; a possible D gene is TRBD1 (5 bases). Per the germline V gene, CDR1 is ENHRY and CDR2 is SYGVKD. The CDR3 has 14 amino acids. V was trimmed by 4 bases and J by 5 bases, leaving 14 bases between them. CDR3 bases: TGTGCCATCAGTGGGATACAGGTACAAACTGAAGCTTTCTTT. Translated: CAISGIQVQTEAFF.

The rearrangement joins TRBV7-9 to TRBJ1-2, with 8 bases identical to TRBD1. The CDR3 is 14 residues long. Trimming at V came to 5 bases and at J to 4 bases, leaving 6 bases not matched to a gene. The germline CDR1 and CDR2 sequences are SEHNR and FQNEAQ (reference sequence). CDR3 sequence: CASSPWTGIYGYTF. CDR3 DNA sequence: TGTGCCAGCAGCCCCTGGACAGGGATCTATGGCTACACCTTC.

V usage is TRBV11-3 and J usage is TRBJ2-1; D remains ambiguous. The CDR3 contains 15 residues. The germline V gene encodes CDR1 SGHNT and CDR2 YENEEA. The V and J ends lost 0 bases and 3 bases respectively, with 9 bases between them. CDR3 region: CASSLEGPGYNEQFF. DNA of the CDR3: TGTGCCAGCAGCTTAGAAGGCCCGGGCTACAATGAGCAGTTCTTC.

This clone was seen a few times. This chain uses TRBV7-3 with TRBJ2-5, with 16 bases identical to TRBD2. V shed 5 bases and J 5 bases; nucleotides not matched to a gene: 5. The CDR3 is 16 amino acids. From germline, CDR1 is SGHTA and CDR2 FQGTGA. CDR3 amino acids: CASSTGLAGGHETQYF. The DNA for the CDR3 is TGTGCCAGCAGCACGGGACTAGCGGGGGGGCATGAGACCCAGTACTTC. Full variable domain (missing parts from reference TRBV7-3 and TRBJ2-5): GAGVSQTPSNKVTEKGKYVELRCDPISGHTALYWYRQSLGQGPEFLIYFQGTGAADDSGLPNDRFFAVRPEGSVSTLKIQRTERGDSAVYLCASSTGLAGGHETQYFGPGTRLLVL.

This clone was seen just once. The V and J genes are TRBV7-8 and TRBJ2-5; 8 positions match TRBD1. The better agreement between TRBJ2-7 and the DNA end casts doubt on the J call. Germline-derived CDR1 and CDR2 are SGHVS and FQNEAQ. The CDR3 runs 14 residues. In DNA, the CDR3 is TGTGCCAGCAGCTTGGGACAGGCCTCCTACGAGCAGTACTTC. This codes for CASSLGQASYEQYF.

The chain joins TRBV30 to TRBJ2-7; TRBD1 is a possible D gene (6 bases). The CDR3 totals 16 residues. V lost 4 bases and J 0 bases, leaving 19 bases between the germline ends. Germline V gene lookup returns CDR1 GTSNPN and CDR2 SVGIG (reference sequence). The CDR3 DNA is TGTGCCTGGACTGAGCTACAGGGTCCCATCTCCTACGAGCAGTACTTC. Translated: CAWTELQGPISYEQYF.

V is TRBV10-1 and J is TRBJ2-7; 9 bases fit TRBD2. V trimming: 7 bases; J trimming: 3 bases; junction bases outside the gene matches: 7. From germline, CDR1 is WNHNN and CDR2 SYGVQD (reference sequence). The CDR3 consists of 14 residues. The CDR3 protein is CASNGGGDLYEQYF. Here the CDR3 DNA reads TGCGCCAGCAACGGCGGGGGGGATCTCTACGAGCAGTACTTC.

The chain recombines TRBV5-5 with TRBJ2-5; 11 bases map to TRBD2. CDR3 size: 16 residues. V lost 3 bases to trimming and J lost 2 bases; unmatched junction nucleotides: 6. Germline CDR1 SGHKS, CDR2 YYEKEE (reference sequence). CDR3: CASSSRLAGFQETQYF. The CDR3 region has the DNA TGTGCCAGCAGCTCTCGACTAGCGGGGTTTCAAGAGACCCAGTACTTC.

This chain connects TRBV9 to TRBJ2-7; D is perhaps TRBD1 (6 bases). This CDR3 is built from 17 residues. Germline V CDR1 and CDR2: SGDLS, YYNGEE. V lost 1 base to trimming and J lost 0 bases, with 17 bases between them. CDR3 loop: CASSVRPPGQRSYEQYV. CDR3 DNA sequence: TGTGCCAGCAGCGTAAGACCCCCCGGACAGCGCTCCTACGAGCAGTACGTC.

The CDR3 sequence: CASGSATAPDTQYF. CDR3 sequence (DNA): TGTGCCAGCGGCTCTGCGACTGCCCCAGATACGCAGTATTTT. J is TRBJ2-3 and V is TRBV6-4; no reliable D call. CDR3 length equals 14 residues. The V gene lost 8 bases and the J gene lost 4 bases, with 16 bases spanning the gap. Germline V lookup: CDR1 MRHNA, CDR2 SNTAGT.

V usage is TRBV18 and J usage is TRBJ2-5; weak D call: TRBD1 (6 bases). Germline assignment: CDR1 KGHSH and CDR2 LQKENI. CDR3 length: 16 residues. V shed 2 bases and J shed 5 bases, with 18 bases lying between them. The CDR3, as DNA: TGTGCCAGCTCACCAATTAGCGTTCAGGGGTCGGAGACCCAGTACTTC. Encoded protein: CASSPISVQGSETQYF.

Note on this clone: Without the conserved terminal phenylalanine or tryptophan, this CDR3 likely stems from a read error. The CDR3 protein is CASRGPGANVLTL. CDR3 in DNA: TGTGCCAGCAGGGGTCCTGGGGCCAACGTCCTGACTCTC. The chain carries TRBV7-3 and TRBJ2-6, with unresolved D. Germline CDR1 and CDR2: SGHTA and FQGTGA. The CDR3 totals 13 residues. V was shortened by 6 bases and J by 2 bases, with 5 bases between the two germline ends.

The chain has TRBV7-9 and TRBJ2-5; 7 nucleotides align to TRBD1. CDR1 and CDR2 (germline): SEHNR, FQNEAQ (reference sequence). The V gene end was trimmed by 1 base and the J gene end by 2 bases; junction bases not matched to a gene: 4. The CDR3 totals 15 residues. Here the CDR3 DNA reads TGTGCCAGCAGCTTAGGAGGACAGGTTCAAGAGACCCAGTACTTC. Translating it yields CASSLGGQVQETQYF.

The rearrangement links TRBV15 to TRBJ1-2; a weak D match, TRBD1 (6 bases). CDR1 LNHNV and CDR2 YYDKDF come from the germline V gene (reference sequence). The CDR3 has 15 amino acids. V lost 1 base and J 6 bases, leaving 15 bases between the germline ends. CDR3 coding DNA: TGTGCCACCAGCAGAGGCGAATTGTACAGGGATGGCTACACCTTC. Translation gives CATSRGELYRDGYTF.

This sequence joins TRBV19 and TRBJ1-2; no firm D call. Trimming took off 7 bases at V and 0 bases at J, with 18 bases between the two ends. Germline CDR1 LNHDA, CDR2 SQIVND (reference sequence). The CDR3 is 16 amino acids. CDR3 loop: CASKGGSLRTNYGYTF. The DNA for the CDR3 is TGTGCCAGTAAAGGAGGGTCCTTGCGTACTAACTATGGCTACACCTTC.

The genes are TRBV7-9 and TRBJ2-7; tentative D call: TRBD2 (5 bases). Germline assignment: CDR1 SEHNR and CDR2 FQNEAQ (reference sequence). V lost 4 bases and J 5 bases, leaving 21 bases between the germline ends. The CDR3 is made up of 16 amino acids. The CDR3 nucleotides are TGTGCCAGCAGCTCTTTATTTACGGGGTCCTCGGACGAGCAGTACTTC. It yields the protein CASSSLFTGSSDEQYF.